These T cell receptor beta chains were read from a single sample in a study of immune evolution from preneoplasia to lung adenocarcinoma. Profiled with immunoSEQ multiplex PCR; TCRdb holds only in-frame clones, not every one. The sample has 4,500 to 5,000 clones, 70% to 90% seen once. The sequenced sample was FFPE invasive lung adenocarcinoma tissue. The receptors shown here come from a person in their fifties with lung adenocarcinoma. The CDR3 runs from the conserved cysteine through the conserved F or W. A D gene is named only where the DNA matches it firmly. Part of the rows lack a size; the others show once, few, many or a class for expanded clones.

j_call: TRBJ1-5
d_call: -
v_call: TRBV12-1
clone_size: -
cdr3_aa: CASSFIGIRDPKGQPQHF
cdr3_nt: TGTGCCAGCAGCTTTATTGGTATTCGGGACCCGAAGGGACAGCCCCAGCATTTT

j_call: TRBJ1-3
d_call: -
v_call: TRBV28
clone_size: -
cdr3_aa: CASRLGGNGNTIYF
cdr3_nt: TGTGCCAGCAGGTTGGGGGGTAATGGAAACACCATATATTTT

j_call: TRBJ1-4
d_call: TRBD1
v_call: TRBV5-6
clone_size: -
cdr3_aa: CASSSNRGRTNEKLFF
cdr3_nt: TGTGCCAGCAGCTCTAACAGGGGTCGAACTAATGAAAAACTGTTTTTT

j_call: TRBJ2-1
d_call: TRBD1
v_call: TRBV5-1
clone_size: few
cdr3_aa: CASSLGGQANNEQFF
cdr3_nt: TGCGCCAGCAGCTTGGGGGGACAGGCAAACAATGAGCAGTTCTTC

j_call: TRBJ1-1
d_call: -
v_call: TRBV30
clone_size: -
cdr3_aa: CAWRPGWQRNTEAFF
cdr3_nt: TGTGCCTGGAGACCTGGGTGGCAAAGGAACACTGAAGCTTTCTTT

j_call: TRBJ1-1
d_call: -
v_call: TRBV19
clone_size: once
cdr3_aa: CASRDAMSPEAFF
cdr3_nt: TGTGCCAGTAGGGATGCTATGTCCCCTGAAGCTTTCTTT

j_call: TRBJ1-5
d_call: -
v_call: TRBV11-2
clone_size: -
cdr3_aa: CASSSSTGNQPQHF
cdr3_nt: TGTGCCAGCAGCTCTTCAACAGGCAATCAGCCCCAGCATTTT

j_call: TRBJ1-2
d_call: -
v_call: TRBV7-2
clone_size: -
cdr3_aa: CASRQGDLPNYGYTF
cdr3_nt: TGTGCCAGCAGGCAGGGAGACCTGCCTAACTATGGCTACACCTTC

j_call: TRBJ1-6
d_call: -
v_call: TRBV25-1
clone_size: few
cdr3_aa: CASSVQDNSPLHF
cdr3_nt: TGTGCCAGCAGTGTTCAGGACAATTCACCCCTCCACTTT

j_call: TRBJ2-7
d_call: -
v_call: TRBV9
clone_size: -
cdr3_aa: CASSLGSSPDYEQYF
cdr3_nt: TGTGCCAGCAGCCTCGGGAGCTCTCCGGACTACGAGCAGTACTTC

j_call: TRBJ1-3
d_call: TRBD1
v_call: TRBV5-4
clone_size: -
cdr3_aa: CASSFTGGSGNTIYF
cdr3_nt: TGTGCCAGCAGCTTTACAGGGGGGTCTGGAAACACCATATATTTT

j_call: TRBJ2-7
d_call: TRBD1
v_call: TRBV30
clone_size: -
cdr3_aa: CAWSEGQGLAGTPYEQYF
cdr3_nt: TGTGCCTGGAGTGAGGGACAGGGGCTAGCGGGCACCCCCTACGAGCAGTACTTC

j_call: TRBJ2-7
d_call: -
v_call: TRBV5-5
clone_size: few
cdr3_aa: CASSLVEGEQYF
cdr3_nt: TGTGCCAGCAGCTTGGTGGAGGGCGAGCAGTACTTC

j_call: TRBJ2-1
d_call: TRBD2
v_call: TRBV7-9
clone_size: -
cdr3_aa: CASSTGTSGRDEQFF
cdr3_nt: TGTGCCAGCAGCACCGGGACTAGCGGGAGAGATGAGCAGTTCTTC

j_call: TRBJ2-1
d_call: -
v_call: TRBV9
clone_size: once
cdr3_aa: CASSVDVTESEQFF
cdr3_nt: TGTGCCAGCAGCGTAGATGTGACAGAAAGTGAGCAGTTCTTC

j_call: TRBJ2-7
d_call: -
v_call: TRBV28
clone_size: -
cdr3_aa: CASSSTGQPYEQYF
cdr3_nt: TGTGCCAGCAGTTCCACAGGACAGCCCTACGAGCAGTACTTC

j_call: TRBJ1-1
d_call: TRBD1
v_call: TRBV2
clone_size: -
cdr3_aa: CASSNRTGPPKGNTEAFF
cdr3_nt: TGTGCCAGCAGTAACAGGACAGGGCCTCCCAAGGGGAACACTGAAGCTTTCTTT

j_call: TRBJ1-5
d_call: -
v_call: TRBV28
clone_size: -
cdr3_aa: CASSPRFSNQPQHF
cdr3_nt: TGTGCCAGCAGTCCCCGTTTTAGCAATCAGCCCCAGCATTTT

j_call: TRBJ2-7
d_call: -
v_call: TRBV30
clone_size: once
cdr3_aa: CAWSRQPAYEQYF
cdr3_nt: TGTGCCTGGAGTAGGCAGCCAGCCTACGAGCAGTACTTC

j_call: TRBJ2-2
d_call: TRBD1
v_call: TRBV7-2
clone_size: -
cdr3_aa: CASSLEGRGITGELFF
cdr3_nt: TGTGCCAGCAGCTTAGAAGGCAGGGGGATCACCGGGGAGCTGTTTTTT

j_call: TRBJ1-2
d_call: -
v_call: TRBV5-5
clone_size: -
cdr3_aa: CASSFTGGSGYTF
cdr3_nt: TGTGCCAGCAGCTTCACAGGTGGTAGTGGCTACACCTTC

j_call: TRBJ2-1
d_call: -
v_call: TRBV25-1
clone_size: -
cdr3_aa: CASSEVGGKANEQFF
cdr3_nt: TGTGCCAGCAGTGAAGTCGGCGGGAAGGCCAATGAGCAGTTCTTC

j_call: TRBJ1-2
d_call: -
v_call: TRBV27
clone_size: -
cdr3_aa: CASRSDSRTPPNYGYTF
cdr3_nt: TGTGCCAGCAGATCCGATTCACGGACTCCTCCTAACTATGGCTACACCTTC

j_call: TRBJ2-3
d_call: -
v_call: TRBV5-4
clone_size: -
cdr3_aa: CASSFDTSDTQYF
cdr3_nt: TGTGCCAGCAGCTTTGACACGTCAGATACGCAGTATTTT

j_call: TRBJ2-5
d_call: -
v_call: TRBV9
clone_size: -
cdr3_aa: CASSVAEGETQYF
cdr3_nt: TGTGCCAGCAGCGTGGCAGAGGGGGAGACCCAGTACTTC

j_call: TRBJ2-7
d_call: TRBD1
v_call: TRBV29-1
clone_size: -
cdr3_aa: CSVQTGTGSEQYF
cdr3_nt: TGCAGCGTGCAAACCGGGACAGGCAGCGAGCAGTACTTC

j_call: TRBJ1-2
d_call: -
v_call: TRBV25-1
clone_size: once
cdr3_aa: CASSETQNNYGYTF
cdr3_nt: TGTGCCAGCAGTGAAACCCAGAATAACTATGGCTACACCTTC

j_call: TRBJ1-5
d_call: -
v_call: TRBV27
clone_size: -
cdr3_aa: CASSKLNQPQHF
cdr3_nt: TGTGCCAGCAGCAAGCTAAATCAGCCCCAGCATTTT

j_call: TRBJ1-2
d_call: -
v_call: TRBV29-1
clone_size: -
cdr3_aa: CSVERGLGYTF
cdr3_nt: TGCAGCGTCGAGAGAGGGCTCGGCTACACCTTC

j_call: TRBJ2-2
d_call: -
v_call: TRBV5-1
clone_size: -
cdr3_aa: CASSFDTGELFF
cdr3_nt: TGCGCCAGCAGCTTTGACACCGGGGAGCTGTTTTTT

j_call: TRBJ1-2
d_call: -
v_call: TRBV9
clone_size: -
cdr3_aa: CASSANVRGGYGYTF
cdr3_nt: TGTGCCAGCAGCGCTAATGTGAGGGGGGGCTATGGCTACACCTTC